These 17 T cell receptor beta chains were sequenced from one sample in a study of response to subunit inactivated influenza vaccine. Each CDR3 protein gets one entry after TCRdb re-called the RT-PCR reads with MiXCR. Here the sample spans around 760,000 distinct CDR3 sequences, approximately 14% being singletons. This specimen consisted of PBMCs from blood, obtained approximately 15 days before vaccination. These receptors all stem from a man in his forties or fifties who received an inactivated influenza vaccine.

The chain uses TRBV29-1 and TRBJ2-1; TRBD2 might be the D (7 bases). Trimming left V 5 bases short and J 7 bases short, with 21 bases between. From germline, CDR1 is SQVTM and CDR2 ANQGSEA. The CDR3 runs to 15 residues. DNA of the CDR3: TGCAGCGTTCCTAGAGGGGGGGCCGGGAGGAATGAGCAGTTCTTC. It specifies CSVPRGGAGRNEQFF.

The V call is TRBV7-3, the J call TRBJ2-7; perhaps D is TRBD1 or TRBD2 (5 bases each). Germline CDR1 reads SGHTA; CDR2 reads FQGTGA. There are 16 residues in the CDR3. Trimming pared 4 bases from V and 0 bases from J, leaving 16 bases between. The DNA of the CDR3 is TGTGCCAGCAGCTCGGCTACCGGGACGGTCTCCTACGAGCAGTACTTC. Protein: CASSSATGTVSYEQYF.

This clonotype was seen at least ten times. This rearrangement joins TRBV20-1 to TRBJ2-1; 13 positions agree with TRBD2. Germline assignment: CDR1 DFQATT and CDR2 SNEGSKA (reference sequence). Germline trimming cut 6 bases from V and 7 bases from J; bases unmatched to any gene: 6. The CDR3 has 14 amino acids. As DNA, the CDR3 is TGCAGTGCAAAGACTAGCGGGAGGCGGAATGAGCAGTTCTTC. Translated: CSAKTSGRRNEQFF.

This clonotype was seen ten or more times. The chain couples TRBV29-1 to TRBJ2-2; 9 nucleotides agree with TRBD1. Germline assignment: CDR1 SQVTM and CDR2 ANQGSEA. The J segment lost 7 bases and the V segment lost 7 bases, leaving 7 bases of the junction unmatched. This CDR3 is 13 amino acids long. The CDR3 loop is CSARTGVNGELFF. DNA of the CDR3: TGCAGCGCCAGGACAGGGGTTAACGGGGAGCTGTTTTTT.

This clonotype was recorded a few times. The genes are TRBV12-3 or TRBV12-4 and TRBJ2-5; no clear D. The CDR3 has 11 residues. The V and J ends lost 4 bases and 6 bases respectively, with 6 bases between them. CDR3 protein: CASSSQKTQYF. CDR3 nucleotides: TGTGCCAGCAGTTCGCAAAAGACCCAGTACTTC.

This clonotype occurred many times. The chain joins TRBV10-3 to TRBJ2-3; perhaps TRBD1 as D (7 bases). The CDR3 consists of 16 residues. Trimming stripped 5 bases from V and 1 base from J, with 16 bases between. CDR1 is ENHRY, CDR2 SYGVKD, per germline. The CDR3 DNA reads TGTGCCATCAGTACAGGGGCCGGGGGAGGCACAGATACGCAGTATTTT. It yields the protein CAISTGAGGGTDTQYF.

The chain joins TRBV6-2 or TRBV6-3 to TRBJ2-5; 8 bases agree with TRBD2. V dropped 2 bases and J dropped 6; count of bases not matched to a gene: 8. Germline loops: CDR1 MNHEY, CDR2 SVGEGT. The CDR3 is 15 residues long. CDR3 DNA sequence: TGTGCCAGCAGTTACCTTGAGGGACTAGTAAAGACCCAGTACTTC. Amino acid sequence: CASSYLEGLVKTQYF.

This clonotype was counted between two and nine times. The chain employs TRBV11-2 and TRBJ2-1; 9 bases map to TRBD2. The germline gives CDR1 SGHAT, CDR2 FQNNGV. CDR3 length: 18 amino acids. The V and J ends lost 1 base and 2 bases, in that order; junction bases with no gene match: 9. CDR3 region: CASSLVGGGAPPYNEQFF. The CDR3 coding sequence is TGTGCCAGCAGCTTAGTTGGCGGGGGGGCCCCTCCCTACAATGAGCAGTTCTTC.

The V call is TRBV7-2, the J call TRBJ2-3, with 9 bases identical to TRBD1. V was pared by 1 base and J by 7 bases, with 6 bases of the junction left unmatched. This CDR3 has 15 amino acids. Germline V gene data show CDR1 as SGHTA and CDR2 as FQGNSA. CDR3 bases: TGTGCCAGCAGCTTAGGGGGACAGGGTGGAAATACGCAGTATTTT. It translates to CASSLGGQGGNTQYF. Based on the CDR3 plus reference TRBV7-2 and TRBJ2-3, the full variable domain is GAGVSQSPSNKVTEKGKDVELRCDPISGHTALYWYRQSLGQGLEFLIYFQGNSAPDKSGLPSDRFSAERTGGSVSTLTIQRTQQEDSAVYLCASSLGGQGGNTQYFGPGTRLTVL.

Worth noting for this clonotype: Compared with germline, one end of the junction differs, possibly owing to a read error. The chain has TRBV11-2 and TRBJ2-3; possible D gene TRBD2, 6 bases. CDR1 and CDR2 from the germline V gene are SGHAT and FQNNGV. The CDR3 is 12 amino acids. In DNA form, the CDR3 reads TGTGCCAGCAGCTTAGATTCGGGCGGGACTGATTTT. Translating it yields CASSLDSGGTDF.

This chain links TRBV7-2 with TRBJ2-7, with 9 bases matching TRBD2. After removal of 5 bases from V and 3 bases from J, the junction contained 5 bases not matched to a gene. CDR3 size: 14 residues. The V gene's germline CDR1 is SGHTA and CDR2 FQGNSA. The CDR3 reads CASSTGTSLYEQYF. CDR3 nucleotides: TGTGCCAGCAGCACCGGGACTAGCCTCTACGAGCAGTACTTC.

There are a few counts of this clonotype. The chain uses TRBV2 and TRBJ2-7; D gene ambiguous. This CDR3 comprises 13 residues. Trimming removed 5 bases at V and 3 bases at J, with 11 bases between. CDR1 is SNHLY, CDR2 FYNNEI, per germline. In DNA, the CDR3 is TGTGCCAGCAGTTCCCGACCGGTCTACGAGCAGTACTTC. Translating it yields CASSSRPVYEQYF.

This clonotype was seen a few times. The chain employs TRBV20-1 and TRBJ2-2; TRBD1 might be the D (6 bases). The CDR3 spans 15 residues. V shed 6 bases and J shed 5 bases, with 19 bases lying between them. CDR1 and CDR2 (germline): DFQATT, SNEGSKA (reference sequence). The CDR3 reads CSAPVRGRGTGELFF. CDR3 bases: TGCAGTGCCCCTGTCAGGGGCAGGGGTACCGGGGAGCTGTTTTTT.

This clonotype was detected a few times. This CDR3 reads CASSSSENTEAFF. CDR3 nucleotide sequence: TGTGCCAGCAGCAGCAGTGAGAACACTGAAGCTTTCTTT. This chain connects TRBV6-6 to TRBJ1-1; D remains unclear. The CDR3 sequence is 13 residues long. Trimming shortened V by 6 bases and J by 1 base, and 9 bases separated the two germline ends. Germline V CDR1 and CDR2: MNHNY, SVGAGI (reference sequence).

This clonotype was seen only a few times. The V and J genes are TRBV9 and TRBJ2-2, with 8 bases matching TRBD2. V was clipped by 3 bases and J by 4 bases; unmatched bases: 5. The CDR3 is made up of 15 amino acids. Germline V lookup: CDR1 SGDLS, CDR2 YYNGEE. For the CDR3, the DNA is TGTGCCAGCAGCGCCGGGGGGGCCAGCACCGGGGAGCTGTTTTTT. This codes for CASSAGGASTGELFF.

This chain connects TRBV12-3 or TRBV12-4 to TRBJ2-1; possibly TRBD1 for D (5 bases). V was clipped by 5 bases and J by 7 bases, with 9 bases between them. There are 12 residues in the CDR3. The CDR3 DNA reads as TGTGCCAGCAGTCCGACAGTAAATGAGCAGTTCTTC. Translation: CASSPTVNEQFF.

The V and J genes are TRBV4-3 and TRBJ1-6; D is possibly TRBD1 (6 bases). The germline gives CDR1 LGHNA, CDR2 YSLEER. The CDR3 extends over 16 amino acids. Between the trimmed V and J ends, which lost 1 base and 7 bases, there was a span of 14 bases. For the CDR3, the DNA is TGCGCCAGCAGCCAAGTCCTGGGGGCGAACAATTCACCCCTCCACTTT. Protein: CASSQVLGANNSPLHF.